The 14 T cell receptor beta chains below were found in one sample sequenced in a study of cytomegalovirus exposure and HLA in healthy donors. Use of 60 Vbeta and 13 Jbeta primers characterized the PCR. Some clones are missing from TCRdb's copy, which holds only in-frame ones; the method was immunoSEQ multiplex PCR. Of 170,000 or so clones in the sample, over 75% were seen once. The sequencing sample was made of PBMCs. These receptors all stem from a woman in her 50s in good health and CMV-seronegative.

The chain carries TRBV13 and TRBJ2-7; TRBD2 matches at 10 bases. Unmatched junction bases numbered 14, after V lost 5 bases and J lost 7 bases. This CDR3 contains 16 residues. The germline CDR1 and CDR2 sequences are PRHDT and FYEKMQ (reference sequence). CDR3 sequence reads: CASSPRTSGRSREQYF. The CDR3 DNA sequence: TGTGCCAGCAGCCCCAGGACTAGCGGCCGATCGAGGGAGCAGTACTTC.

The CDR3 loop reads CASSLINEQFF. The CDR3 nucleotides read TGTGCCAGCAGCCTTATCAATGAGCAGTTCTTC. The chain employs TRBV28 and TRBJ2-1; D gene uncertain. V was trimmed by 6 bases and J by 6 bases, leaving 6 bases between them. The CDR3 totals 11 residues. CDR1 and CDR2 from the germline V gene are MDHEN and SYDVKM.

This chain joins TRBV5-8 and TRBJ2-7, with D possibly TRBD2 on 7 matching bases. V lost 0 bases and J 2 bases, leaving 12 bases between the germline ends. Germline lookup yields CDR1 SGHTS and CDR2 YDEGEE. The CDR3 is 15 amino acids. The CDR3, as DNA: TGTGCCAGCAGCTTGGCGGGGGGCACTACCTACGAGCAGTACTTC. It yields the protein CASSLAGGTTYEQYF.

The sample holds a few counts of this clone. CDR3 amino acids: CASSLRQNEQFF. DNA for the CDR3: TGTGCCAGCAGCCTGCGGCAGAATGAGCAGTTCTTC. The V and J genes are TRBV13 and TRBJ2-1; D uncertain. The CDR3 has 12 residues. The V and J ends lost 5 bases and 7 bases respectively, with 9 bases between them. In germline, CDR1 is PRHDT, CDR2 FYEKMQ (reference sequence).

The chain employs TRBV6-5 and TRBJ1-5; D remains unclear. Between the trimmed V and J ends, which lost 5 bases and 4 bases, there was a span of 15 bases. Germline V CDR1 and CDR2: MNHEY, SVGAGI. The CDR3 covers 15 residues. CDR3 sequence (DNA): TGTGCCAGCAGTAAAGGGCCGGGAGATAATCAGCCCCAGCATTTT. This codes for CASSKGPGDNQPQHF.

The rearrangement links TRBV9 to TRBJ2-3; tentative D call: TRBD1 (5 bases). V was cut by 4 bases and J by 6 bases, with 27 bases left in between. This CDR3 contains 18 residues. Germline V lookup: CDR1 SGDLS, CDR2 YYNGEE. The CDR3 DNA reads TGTGCCAGCAGCCCTAGTAGGGATGGGGCCCTCGGTGGGGATACGCAGTATTTT. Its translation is CASSPSRDGALGGDTQYF.

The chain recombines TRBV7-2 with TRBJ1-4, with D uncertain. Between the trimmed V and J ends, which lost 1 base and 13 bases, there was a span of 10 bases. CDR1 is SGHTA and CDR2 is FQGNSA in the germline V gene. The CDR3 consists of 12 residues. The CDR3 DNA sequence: TGTGCCAGCAGCTTAGATGGAGACGTACTGTTTTTT. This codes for CASSLDGDVLFF. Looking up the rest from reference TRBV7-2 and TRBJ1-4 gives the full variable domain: GAGVSQSPSNKVTEKGKDVELRCDPISGHTALYWYRQSLGQGLEFLIYFQGNSAPDKSGLPSDRFSAERTGGSVSTLTIQRTQQEDSAVYLCASSLDGDVLFFGSGTQLSVL.

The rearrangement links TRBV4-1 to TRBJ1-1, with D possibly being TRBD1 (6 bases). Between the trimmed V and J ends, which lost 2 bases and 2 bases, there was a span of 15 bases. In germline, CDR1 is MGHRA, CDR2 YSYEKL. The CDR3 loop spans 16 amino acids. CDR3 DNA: TGCGCCAGCAGCCAACGTCAAGGGGGAATCAACACTGAAGCTTTCTTT. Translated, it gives CASSQRQGGINTEAFF.

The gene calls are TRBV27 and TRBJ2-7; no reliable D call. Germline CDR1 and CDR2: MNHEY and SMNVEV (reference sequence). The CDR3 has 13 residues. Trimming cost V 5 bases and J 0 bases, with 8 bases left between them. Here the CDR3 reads CASSRGSSYEQYF. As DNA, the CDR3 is TGTGCCAGCAGTCGCGGCAGCTCCTACGAGCAGTACTTC.

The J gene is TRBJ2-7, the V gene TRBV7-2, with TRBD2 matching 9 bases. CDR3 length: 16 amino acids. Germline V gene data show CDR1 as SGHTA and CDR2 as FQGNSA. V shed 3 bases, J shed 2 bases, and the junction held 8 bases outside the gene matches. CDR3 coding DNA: TGTGCCAGCAGCTTCCGAGCGGGGGGCATTACCTACGAGCAGTACTTC. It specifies CASSFRAGGITYEQYF.

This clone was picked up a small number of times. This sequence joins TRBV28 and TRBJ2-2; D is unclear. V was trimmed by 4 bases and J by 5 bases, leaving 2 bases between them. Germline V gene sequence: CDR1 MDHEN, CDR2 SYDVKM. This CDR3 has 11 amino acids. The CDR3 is CASSSTGELFF. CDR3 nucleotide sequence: TGTGCCAGCAGTTCAACCGGGGAGCTGTTTTTT.

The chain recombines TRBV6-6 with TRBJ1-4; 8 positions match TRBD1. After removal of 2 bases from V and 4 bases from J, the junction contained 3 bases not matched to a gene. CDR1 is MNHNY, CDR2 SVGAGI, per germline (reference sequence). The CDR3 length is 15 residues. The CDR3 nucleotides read TGTGCCAGCAGTTACGGACAGGGAGGTAATGAAAAACTGTTTTTT. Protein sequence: CASSYGQGGNEKLFF.

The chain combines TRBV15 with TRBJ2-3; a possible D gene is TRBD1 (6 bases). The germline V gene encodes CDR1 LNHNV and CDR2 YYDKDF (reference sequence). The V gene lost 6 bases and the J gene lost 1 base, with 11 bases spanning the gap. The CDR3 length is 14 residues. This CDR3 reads CATRDSSRTDTQYF. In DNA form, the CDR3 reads TGTGCCACCAGGGACAGTTCCCGCACAGATACGCAGTATTTT.

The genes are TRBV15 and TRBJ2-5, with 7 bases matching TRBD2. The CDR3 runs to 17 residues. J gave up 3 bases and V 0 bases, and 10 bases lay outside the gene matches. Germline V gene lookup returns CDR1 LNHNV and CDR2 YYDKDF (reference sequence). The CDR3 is CATSRDGSGDSEETQYF. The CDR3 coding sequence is TGTGCCACCAGCAGAGATGGAAGCGGGGACTCCGAAGAGACCCAGTACTTC.